A single T cell receptor (beta chain) is shown here with its context. Sequence at one end of the junction differs from germline and may be a read error. This sample was taken from a study of T-cell reconstitution after alpha-beta-depleted transplantation in children. Unique molecular identifiers featured in how the TCRbeta library was prepared. TCRdb used MiXCR to reprocess the PCR reads, holding one entry per CDR3 protein. The sample shows 500,000 to 600,000 distinct CDR3 sequences, around 20% of them seen only once. Specimen: PBMCs from the stem cell graft donor, collected from the stem cell graft. The receptor was derived from a human donor who donated a stem cell graft to a child with acute lymphoblastic leukemia.

The CDR3 sequence: CASSTSADPVF. The CDR3 bases are TGTGCCAGCAGTACTAGCGCCGACCCGGTCTTC. The chain employs TRBV12-3 or TRBV12-4 and TRBJ2-1; 7 bases are a match to TRBD2. The CDR3 is 11 amino acids.